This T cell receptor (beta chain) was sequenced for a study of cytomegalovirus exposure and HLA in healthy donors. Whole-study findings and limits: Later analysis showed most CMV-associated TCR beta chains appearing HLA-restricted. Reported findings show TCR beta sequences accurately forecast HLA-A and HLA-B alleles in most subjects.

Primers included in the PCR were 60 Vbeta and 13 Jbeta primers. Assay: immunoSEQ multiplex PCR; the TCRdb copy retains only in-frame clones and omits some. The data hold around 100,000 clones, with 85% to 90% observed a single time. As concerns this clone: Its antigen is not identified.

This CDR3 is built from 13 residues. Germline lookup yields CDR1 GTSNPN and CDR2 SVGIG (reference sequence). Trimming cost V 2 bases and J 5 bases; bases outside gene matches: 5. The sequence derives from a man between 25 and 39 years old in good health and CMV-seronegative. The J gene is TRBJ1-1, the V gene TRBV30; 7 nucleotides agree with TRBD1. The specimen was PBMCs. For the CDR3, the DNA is TGTGCCTGGAGTCGTCAGGGGGGTACTGAAGCTTTCTTT. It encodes CAWSRQGGTEAFF.